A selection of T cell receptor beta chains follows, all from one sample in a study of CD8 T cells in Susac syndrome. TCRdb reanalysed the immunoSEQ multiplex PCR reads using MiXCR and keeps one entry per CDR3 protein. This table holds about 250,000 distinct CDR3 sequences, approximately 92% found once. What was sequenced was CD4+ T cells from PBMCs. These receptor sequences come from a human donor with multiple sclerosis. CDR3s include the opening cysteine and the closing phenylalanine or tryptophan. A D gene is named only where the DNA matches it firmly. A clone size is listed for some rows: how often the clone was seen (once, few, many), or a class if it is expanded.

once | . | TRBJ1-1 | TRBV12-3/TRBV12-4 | TGTGCCAGCAGTTGGGCTGTGAGGGGCTCGGCTGAAGCTTTCTTT | CASSWAVRGSAEAFF
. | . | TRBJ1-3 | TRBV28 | TGTGCCAGCAGGCTGGGGGTTCCCGGAAGCACCATATATTTT | CASRLGVPGSTIYF
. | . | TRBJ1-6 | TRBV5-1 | TGCGCCAGCAGCTTGGAGTATAATTCACCCCTCCACTTT | CASSLEYNSPLHF
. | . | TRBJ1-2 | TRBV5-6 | TGTGCCAGCAGCAGAACCGGGACACCATACTATGGCTACACCTTC | CASSRTGTPYYGYTF
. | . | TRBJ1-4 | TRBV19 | TGTGCCAGTAGTAGTCAGCGCAGGGGCCGGGGTGAAAAACTGTTTTTT | CASSSQRRGRGEKLFF
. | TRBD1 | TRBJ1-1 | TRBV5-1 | TGCGCCAGCAGAAGGACAGGGCTGAACACTGAAGCTTTCTTT | CASRRTGLNTEAFF
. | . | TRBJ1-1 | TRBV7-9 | TGTGCCAGCAGGGGACCATTGAACACTGAAGCTTTCTTT | CASRGPLNTEAFF
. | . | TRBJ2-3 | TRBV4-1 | TGCGCCAGCAGCTTGAGTCGTGCTTCAGATACGCAGTATTTT | CASSLSRASDTQYF
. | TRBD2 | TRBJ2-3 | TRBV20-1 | TGCAGTGCTCCCGGACTAGCTAGCACAGATACGCAGTATTTT | CSAPGLASTDTQYF
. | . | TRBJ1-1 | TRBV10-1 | TGCGCCAGCAGTGAGGCCTCCGGGACTGAAGCTTTCTTT | CASSEASGTEAFF
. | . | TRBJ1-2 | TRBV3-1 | TGTGCCAGCAGCCAAAGTTCGTGGACAGCTGAATATGGCTACACCTTC | CASSQSSWTAEYGYTF
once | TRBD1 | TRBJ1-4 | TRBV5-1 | TGCGCCAGCAGCTTGGATCTACAGGGGACTAATGAAAAACTGTTTTTT | CASSLDLQGTNEKLFF
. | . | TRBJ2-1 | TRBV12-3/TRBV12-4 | TGTGCCAGCAGTCCCCGGTATGAGCAGTTCTTC | CASSPRYEQFF
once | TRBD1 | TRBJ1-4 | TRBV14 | TGTGCCAGCAGCCCCCGGGACAGCTCTGAAAAACTGTTTTTT | CASSPRDSSEKLFF
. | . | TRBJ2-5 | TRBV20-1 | TGCAGTGCTAGAGTTCCCGGGCAAGAGACCCAGTACTTC | CSARVPGQETQYF
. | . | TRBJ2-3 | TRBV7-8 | TGTGCCAGCAGCTTAAGTCGCCTAACGTCGGATACGCAGTATTTT | CASSLSRLTSDTQYF
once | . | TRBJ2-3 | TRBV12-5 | TGTGCTAGTGGTTTACGGGACTCGGACACAGATACGCAGTATTTT | CASGLRDSDTDTQYF
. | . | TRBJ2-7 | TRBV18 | TGTGCCAGCTCACCACCCGTTAAGATCTACGAGCAGTACTTC | CASSPPVKIYEQYF
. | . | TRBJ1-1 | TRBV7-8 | TGTGCCAGCAGCTTCGGCAGACGGTTGGATACTGAAGCTTTCTTT | CASSFGRRLDTEAFF
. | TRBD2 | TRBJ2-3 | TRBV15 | TGTGCCACCAGCCCGAGGACTAGCATCACAGATACGCAGTATTTT | CATSPRTSITDTQYF
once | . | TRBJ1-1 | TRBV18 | TGTGCCAGCTCACCGGCGGGGGGGACTGAAGCTTTCTTT | CASSPAGGTEAFF
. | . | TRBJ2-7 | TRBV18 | TGTGCCAGCTCACCCGGCAGGGCCCCCTCCTACGAGCAGTACTTC | CASSPGRAPSYEQYF
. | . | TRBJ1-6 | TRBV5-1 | TGCGCCAGCACCATATCGGCAGGGTCTAATTCACCCCTCCACTTT | CASTISAGSNSPLHF
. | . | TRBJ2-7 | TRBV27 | TGTGCCAGCAGCCCGAGGGGGGACAGAGCCTACGAGCAGTACTTC | CASSPRGDRAYEQYF
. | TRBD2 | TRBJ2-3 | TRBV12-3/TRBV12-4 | TGTGCCAGCGATCTAGCGGAGTCTAGCACAGATACGCAGTATTTT | CASDLAESSTDTQYF
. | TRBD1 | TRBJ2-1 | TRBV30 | TGTGCCTGGACAAGGGACAGAAGCATAAGCTCCTACAATGAGCAGTTCTTC | CAWTRDRSISSYNEQFF